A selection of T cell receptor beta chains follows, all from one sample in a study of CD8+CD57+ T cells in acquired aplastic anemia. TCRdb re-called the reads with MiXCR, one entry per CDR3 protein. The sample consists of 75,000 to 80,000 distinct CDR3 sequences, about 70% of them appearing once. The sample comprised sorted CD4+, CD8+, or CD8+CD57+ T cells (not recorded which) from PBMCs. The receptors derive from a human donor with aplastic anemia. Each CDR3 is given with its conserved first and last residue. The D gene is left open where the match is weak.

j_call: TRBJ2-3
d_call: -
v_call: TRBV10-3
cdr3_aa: CAITSTDTQYF

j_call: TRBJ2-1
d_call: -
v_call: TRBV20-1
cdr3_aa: CSARGDRGFDEQFF

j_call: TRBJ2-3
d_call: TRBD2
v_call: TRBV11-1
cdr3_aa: CASSLTGGASDTQYF

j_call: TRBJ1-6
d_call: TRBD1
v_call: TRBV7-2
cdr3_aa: CASSFSGGGNSPLHF

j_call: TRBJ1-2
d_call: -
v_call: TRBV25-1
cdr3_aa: CASSFSRGYTF

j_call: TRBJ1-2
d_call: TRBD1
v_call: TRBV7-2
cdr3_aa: CASSNRQGNHGYTF

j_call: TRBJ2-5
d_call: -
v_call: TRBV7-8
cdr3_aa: CASSRPRETQYF

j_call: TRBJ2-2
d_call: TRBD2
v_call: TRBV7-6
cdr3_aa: CASSLDWRGAELFF

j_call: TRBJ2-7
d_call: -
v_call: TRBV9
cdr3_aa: CASSVADTSYEQYF

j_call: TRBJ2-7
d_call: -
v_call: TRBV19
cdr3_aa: CASSITSGSSYEQYF

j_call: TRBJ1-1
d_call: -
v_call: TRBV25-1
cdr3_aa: CASLTESIGGGEAFF

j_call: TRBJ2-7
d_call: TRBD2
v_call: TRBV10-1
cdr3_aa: CASDLSGLAGLVTYEQYF

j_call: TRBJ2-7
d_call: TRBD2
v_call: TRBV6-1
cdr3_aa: CASSERLAGDEQYF

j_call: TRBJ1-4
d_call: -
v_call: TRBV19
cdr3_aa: CASSPGGNEKLFF

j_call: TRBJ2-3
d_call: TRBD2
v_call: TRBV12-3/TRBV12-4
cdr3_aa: CASSLVAGGPSTDTQYF

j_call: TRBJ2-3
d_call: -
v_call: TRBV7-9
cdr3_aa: CASSTDRAQYF

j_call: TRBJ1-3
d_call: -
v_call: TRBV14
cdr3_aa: CASSQEGRADTIYF

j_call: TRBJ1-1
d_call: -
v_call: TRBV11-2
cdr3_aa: CASSADRAAFF

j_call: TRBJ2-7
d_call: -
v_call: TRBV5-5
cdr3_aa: CASSLGQRFSYDQYF

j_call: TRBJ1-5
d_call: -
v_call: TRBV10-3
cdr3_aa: CAISDDSLYQPQHF

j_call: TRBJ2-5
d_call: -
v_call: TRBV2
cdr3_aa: CASRQGETQYF

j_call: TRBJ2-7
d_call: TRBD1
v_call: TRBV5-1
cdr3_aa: CASSWDSGAYEQYF

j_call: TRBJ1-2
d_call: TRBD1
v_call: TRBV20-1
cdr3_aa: CSARVGQGDGYTF

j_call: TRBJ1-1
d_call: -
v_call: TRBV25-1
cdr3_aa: CASSYRVETEAFF

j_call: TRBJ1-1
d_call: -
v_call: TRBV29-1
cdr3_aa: CSVDMGGAEAFF

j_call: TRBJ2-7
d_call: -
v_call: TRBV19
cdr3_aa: CASSIGGREQYF